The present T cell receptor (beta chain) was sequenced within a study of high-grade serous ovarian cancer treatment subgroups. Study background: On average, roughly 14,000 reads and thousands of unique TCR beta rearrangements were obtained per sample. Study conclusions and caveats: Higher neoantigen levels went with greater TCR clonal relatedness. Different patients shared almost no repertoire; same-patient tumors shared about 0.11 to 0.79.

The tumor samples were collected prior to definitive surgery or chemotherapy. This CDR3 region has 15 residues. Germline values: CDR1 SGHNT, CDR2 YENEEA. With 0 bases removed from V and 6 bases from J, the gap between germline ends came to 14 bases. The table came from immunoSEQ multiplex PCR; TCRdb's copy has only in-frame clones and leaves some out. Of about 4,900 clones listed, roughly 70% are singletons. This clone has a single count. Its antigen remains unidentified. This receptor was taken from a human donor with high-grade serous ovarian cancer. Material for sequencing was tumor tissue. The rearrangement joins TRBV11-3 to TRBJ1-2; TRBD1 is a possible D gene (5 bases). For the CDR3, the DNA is TGTGCCAGCAGCTTAGATCTTACAGGAGGAGATGGCTACACCTTC. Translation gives CASSLDLTGGDGYTF.